The 4 T cell receptor beta chains presented below share a single source sample, sequenced in a study of Tregs in tolerant kidney transplant recipients. The data were produced by immunoSEQ multiplex PCR, yet TCRdb's version contains in-frame clones alone and is incomplete. The repertoire includes 15,000 to 20,000 clones, around 55% of them detected once, and about 3.5% sits in the top ten. No cognate antigen is known for these TCRs. Source material: Tregs from blood cultured with allogeneic cells. The origin of the receptors is a human donor in good health.

The chain joins TRBV5-1 to TRBJ1-4; possible D gene TRBD1, 5 bases. The V end lost 0 bases, the J end lost 8 bases, and 14 bases lay between the germline ends. Looked up from germline, CDR1 is SGHRS and CDR2 is YFSETQ. The CDR3 covers 15 residues. This chain's CDR3 is CASSLGPGFREKLFF. CDR3 bases: TGCGCCAGCAGCTTGGGCCCAGGGTTTCGGGAAAAACTGTTTTTT.

This clone was picked up many times. CDR3 in DNA: TGTGCCAGCAGCCGGACTGGAAACACCATATATTTT. This sequence encodes CASSRTGNTIYF. The chain recombines TRBV2 with TRBJ1-3; D not resolved. From germline, CDR1 is SNHLY and CDR2 FYNNEI. With 6 bases removed from V and 2 bases from J, the gap between germline ends came to 5 bases. The CDR3 has 12 amino acids.

This clone occurred many times. The chain employs TRBV7-7 and TRBJ2-2, with no clear D. The CDR3 totals 13 residues. The germline V and J ends were trimmed by 2 bases and 3 bases, with 4 bases remaining between them. Germline V gene lookup returns CDR1 SSHAT and CDR2 FNYEAQ (reference sequence). The CDR3 here is CASSLWDTGELFF. As DNA, the CDR3 is TGTGCCAGCAGCTTATGGGACACCGGGGAGCTGTTTTTT.

This clone turned up a few times. The V call is TRBV9, the J call TRBJ2-1, with D perhaps matching TRBD2 (7 bases). The CDR3 is 16 residues long. The germline V gene has CDR1 SGDLS and CDR2 YYNGEE. V was cut by 0 bases and J by 2 bases, with 12 bases left in between. This chain's CDR3 is CASSVGEGGTYNEQFF. CDR3 in DNA: TGTGCCAGCAGCGTAGGTGAGGGGGGGACCTACAATGAGCAGTTCTTC.